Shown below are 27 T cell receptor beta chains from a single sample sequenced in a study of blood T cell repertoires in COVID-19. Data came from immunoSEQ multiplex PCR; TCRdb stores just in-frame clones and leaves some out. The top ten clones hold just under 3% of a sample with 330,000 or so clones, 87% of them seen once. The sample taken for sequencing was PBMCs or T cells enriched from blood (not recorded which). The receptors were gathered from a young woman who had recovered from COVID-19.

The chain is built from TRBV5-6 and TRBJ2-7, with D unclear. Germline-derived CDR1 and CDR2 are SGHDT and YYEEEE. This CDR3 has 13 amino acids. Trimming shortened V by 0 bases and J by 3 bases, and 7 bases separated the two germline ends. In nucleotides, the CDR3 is TGTGCCAGCAGCTTGGCCCTAAACTACGAGCAGTACTTC. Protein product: CASSLALNYEQYF.

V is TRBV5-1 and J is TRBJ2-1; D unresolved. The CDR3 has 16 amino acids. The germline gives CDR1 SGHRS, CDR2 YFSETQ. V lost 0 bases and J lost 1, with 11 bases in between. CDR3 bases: TGCGCCAGCAGCTTGGGACTTTTTTCTTCCTACAATGAGCAGTTCTTC. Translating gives CASSLGLFSSYNEQFF.

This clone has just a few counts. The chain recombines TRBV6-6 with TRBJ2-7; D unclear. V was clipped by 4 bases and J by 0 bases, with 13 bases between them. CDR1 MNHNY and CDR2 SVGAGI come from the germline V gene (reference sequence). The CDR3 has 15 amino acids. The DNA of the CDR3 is TGTGCCAGCAGTTGGCTGGCCCCGAACTCCTACGAGCAGTACTTC. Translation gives CASSWLAPNSYEQYF.

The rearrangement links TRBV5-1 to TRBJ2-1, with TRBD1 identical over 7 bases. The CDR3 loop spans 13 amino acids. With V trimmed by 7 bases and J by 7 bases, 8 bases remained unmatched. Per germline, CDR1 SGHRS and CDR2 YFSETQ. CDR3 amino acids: CASYPNRGNEQFF. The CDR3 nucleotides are TGCGCCAGCTACCCGAACAGGGGAAATGAGCAGTTCTTC.

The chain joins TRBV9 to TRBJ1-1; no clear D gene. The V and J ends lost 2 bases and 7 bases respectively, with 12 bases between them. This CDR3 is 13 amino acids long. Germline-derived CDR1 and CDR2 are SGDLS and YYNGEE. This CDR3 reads CASSVRFGGEAFF. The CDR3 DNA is TGTGCCAGCAGCGTCCGATTTGGAGGTGAAGCTTTCTTT.

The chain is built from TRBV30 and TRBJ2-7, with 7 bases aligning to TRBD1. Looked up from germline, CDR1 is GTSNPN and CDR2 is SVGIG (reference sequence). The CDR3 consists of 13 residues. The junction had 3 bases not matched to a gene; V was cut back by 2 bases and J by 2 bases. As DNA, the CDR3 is TGTGCCTGGAGTAGGCAGGGGGCCTACGAGCAGTACTTC. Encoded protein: CAWSRQGAYEQYF.

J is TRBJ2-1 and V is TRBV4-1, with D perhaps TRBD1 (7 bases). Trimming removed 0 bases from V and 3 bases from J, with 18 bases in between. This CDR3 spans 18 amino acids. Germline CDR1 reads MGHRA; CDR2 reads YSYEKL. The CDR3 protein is CASSQEGRTGVFYNEQFF. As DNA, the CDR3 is TGCGCCAGCAGCCAAGAAGGGAGGACAGGAGTCTTCTACAATGAGCAGTTCTTC.

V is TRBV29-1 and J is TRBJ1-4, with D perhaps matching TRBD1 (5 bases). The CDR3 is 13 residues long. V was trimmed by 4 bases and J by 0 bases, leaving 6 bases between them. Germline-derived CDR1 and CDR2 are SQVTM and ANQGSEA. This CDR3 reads CSVGQTTNEKLFF. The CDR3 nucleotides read TGCAGCGTTGGACAGACAACTAATGAAAAACTGTTTTTT. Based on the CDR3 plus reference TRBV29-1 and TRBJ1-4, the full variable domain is SAVISQKPSRDICQRGTSLTIQCQVDSQVTMMFWYRQQPGQSLTLIATANQGSEATYESGFVIDKFPISRPNLTFSTLTVSNMSPEDSSIYLCSVGQTTNEKLFFGSGTQLSVL.

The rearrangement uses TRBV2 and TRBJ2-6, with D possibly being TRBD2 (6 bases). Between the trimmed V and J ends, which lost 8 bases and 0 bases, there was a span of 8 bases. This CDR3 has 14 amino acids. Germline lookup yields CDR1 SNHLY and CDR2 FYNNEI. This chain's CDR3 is CASSGGSGANVLTF. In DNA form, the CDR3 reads TGTGCCAGCTCCGGGGGCTCTGGGGCCAACGTCCTGACTTTC.

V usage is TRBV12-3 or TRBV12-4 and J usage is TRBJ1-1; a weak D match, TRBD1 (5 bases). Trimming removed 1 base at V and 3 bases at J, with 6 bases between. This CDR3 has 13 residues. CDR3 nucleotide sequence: TGTGCCAGCAGTTTAGGCAGGGACACTGAAGCTTTCTTT. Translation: CASSLGRDTEAFF.

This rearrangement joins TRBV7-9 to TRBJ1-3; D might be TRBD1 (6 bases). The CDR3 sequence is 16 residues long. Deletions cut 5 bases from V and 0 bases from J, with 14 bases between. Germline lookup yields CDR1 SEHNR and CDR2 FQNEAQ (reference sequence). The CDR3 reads CASSQLTGSSGNTIYF. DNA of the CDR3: TGTGCCAGCAGCCAATTAACAGGGAGCTCTGGAAACACCATATATTTT.

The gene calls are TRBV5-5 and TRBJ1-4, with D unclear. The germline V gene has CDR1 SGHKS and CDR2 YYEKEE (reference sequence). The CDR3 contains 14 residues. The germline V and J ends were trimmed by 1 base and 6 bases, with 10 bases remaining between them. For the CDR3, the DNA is TGTGCCAGCAGCTTGAATGGGAGGGATGAAAAACTGTTTTTT. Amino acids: CASSLNGRDEKLFF.

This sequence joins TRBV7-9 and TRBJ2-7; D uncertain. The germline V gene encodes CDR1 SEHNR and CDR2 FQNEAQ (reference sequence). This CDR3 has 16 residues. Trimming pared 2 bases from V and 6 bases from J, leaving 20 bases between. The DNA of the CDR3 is TGTGCCAGCAGCTTATCGGGTTCCCGCAGTCAACTCGAGCAGTACTTC. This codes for CASSLSGSRSQLEQYF.

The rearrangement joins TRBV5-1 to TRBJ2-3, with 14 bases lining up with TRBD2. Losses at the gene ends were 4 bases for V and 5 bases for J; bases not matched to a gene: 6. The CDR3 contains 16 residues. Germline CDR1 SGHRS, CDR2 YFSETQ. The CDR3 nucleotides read TGCGCCAGCAGCCTGGGACTAGCGGGAGTGCAAGATACGCAGTATTTT. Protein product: CASSLGLAGVQDTQYF.

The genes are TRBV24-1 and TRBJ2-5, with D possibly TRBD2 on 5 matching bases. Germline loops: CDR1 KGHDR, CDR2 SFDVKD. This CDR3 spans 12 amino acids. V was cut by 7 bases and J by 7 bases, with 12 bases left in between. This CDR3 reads CATSGEAGTQYF. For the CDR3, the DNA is TGTGCCACCAGCGGGGAAGCCGGGACCCAGTACTTC.

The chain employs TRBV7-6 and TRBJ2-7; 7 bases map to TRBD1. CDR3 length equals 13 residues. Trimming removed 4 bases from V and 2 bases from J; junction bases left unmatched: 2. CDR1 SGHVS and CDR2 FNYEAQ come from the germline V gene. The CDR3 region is CASSWGQTYEQYF. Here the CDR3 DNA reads TGTGCCAGCAGCTGGGGACAGACCTACGAGCAGTACTTC.

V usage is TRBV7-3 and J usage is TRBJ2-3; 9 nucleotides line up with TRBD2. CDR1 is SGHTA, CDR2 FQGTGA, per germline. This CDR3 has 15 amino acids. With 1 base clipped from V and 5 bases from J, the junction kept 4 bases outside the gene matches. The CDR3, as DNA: TGTGCCAGCAGCTTAAGCGGGGGGGCCAGAGATACGCAGTATTTT. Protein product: CASSLSGGARDTQYF.

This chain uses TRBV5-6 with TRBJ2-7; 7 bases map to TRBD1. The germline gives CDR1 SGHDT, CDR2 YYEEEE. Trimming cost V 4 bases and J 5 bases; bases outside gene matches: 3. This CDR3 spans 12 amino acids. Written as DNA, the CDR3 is TGTGCCAGCAGCCCTGGACAGGACGAGCAGTACTTC. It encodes CASSPGQDEQYF.

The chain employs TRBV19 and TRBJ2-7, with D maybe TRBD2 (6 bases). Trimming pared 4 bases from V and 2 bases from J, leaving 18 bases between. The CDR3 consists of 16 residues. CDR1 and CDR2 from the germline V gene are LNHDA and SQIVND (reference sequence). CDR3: CASSTAGGLRPYEQYF. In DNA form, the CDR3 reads TGTGCCAGTAGTACGGCAGGAGGGCTCCGACCCTACGAGCAGTACTTC.

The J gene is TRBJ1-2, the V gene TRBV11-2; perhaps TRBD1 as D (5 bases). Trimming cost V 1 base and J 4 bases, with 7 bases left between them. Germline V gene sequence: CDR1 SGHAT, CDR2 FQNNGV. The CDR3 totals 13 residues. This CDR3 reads CASSLADSYGYTF. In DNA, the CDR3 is TGTGCCAGCAGCTTAGCCGACAGCTATGGCTACACCTTC.

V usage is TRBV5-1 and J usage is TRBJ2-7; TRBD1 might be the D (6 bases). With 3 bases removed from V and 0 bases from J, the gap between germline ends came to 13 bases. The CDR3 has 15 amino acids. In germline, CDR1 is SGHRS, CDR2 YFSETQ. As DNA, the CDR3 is TGCGCCAGCAGCTCCTTGACAGGTAGCTCCTACGAGCAGTACTTC. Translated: CASSSLTGSSYEQYF.

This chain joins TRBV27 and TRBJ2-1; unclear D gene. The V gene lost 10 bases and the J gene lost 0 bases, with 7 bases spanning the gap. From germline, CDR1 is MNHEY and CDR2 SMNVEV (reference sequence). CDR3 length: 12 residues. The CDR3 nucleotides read TGTGCCACCAGCAGCTCCTACAATGAGCAGTTCTTC. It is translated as CATSSSYNEQFF.

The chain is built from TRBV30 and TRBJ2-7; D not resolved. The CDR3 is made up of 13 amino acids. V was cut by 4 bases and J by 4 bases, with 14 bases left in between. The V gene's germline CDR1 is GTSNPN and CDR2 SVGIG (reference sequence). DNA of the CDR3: TGTGCCTGGACCCACGGTTTAGTATACGAGCAGTACTTC. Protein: CAWTHGLVYEQYF.

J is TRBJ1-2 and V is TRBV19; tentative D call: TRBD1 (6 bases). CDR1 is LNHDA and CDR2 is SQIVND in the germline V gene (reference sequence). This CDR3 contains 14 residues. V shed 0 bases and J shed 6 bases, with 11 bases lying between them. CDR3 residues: CASSIEGQGNGYTF. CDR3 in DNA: TGTGCCAGTAGTATAGAAGGCCAGGGGAATGGCTACACCTTC.

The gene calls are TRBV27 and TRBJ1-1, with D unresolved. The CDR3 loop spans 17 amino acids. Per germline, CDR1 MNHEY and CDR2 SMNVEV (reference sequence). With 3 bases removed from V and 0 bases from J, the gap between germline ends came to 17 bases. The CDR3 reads CASSLVGVPYMNTEAFF. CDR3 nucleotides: TGTGCCAGCAGTTTGGTCGGGGTTCCGTATATGAACACTGAAGCTTTCTTT.

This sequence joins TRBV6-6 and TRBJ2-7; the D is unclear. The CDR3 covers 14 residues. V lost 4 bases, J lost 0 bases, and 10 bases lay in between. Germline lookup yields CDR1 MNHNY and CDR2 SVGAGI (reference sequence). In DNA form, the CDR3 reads TGTGCCAGCAGTTCGCGCAGAGGCTCCTACGAGCAGTACTTC. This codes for CASSSRRGSYEQYF.

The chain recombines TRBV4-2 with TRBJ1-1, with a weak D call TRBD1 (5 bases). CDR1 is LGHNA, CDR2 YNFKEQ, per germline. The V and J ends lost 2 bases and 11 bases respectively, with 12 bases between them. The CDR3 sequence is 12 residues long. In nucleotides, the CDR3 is TGTGCCAGCAGCCAACAAGACAGTCGGGCTTTCTTT. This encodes CASSQQDSRAFF.